This record concerns one TCR beta chain sequence. Its target is not known. Measured with immunoSEQ multiplex PCR; TCRdb has only the in-frame clones, and not every one. This table holds 160,000 or so clones, over 70% found once. This specimen belongs to a study of T cell responses to AZD1222 COVID-19 vaccine. CDR1 is SGHTA and CDR2 is FQGNSA in the germline V gene. The CDR3 sequence is 14 residues long. V shed 5 bases and J shed 2 bases, with 12 bases lying between them. Study outcomes and limitations: Repertoire sampling was restricted to post-peak T cell response timepoints. Clonal diversity was possibly underestimated, and white British individuals and females predominated among donors.

Sequenced here: peripheral blood, sampled 28 days after the second AZD1222 dose. The chain recombines TRBV7-2 with TRBJ1-1; D call uncertain. The sequence derives from an adult who received the AZD1222 COVID-19 vaccine. The CDR3 coding sequence is TGTGCCAGCAGCGAAGACACTTTTAACACTGAAGCTTTCTTT. Encoded protein: CASSEDTFNTEAFF.